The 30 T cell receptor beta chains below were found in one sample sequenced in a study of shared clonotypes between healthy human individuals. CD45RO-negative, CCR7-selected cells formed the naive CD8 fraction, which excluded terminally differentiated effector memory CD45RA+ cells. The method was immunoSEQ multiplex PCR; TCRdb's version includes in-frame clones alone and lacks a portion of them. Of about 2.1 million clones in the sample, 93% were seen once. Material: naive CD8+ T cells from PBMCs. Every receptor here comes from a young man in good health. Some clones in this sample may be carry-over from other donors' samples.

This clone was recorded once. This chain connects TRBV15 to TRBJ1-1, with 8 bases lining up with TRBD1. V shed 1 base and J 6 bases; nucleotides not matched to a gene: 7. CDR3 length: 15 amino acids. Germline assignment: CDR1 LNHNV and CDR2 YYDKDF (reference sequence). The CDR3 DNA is TGTGCCACCAGCAGAGTGTCAGGGGGCGCGGCTGAAGCTTTCTTT. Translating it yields CATSRVSGGAAEAFF. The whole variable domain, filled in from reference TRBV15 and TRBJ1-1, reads DAMVIQNPRYQVTQFGKPVTLSCSQTLNHNVMYWYQQKSSQAPKLLFHYYDKDFNNEADTPDNFQSRRPNTSFCFLDIRSPGLGDTAMYLCATSRVSGGAAEAFFGQGTRLTVV.

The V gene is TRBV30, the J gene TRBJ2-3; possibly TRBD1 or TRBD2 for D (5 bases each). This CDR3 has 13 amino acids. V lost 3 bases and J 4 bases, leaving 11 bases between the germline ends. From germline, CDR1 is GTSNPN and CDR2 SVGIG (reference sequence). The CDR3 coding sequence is TGTGCCTGGAGGAGGGACCTCGCAGATACGCAGTATTTT. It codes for CAWRRDLADTQYF.

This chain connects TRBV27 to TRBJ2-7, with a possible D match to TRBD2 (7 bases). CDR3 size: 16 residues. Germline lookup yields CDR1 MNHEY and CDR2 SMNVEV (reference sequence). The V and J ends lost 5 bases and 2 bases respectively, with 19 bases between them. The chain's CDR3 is CASSRGGPRATYEQYF. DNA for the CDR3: TGTGCCAGCAGTAGGGGGGGACCAAGGGCTACCTACGAGCAGTACTTC.

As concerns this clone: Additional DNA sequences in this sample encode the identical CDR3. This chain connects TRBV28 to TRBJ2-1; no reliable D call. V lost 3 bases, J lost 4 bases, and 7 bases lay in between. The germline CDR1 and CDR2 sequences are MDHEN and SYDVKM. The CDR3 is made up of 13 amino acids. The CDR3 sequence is CASSFREYNEQFF. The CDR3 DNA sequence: TGTGCCAGCAGTTTCCGTGAATACAATGAGCAGTTCTTC.

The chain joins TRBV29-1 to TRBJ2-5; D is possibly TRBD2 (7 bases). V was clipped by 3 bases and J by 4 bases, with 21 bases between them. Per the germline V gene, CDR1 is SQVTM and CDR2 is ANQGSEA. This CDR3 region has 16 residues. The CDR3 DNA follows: TGCAGCGTTGAGGGGACTACCGCCGGGGGCGGAGAGACCCAGTACTTC. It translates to CSVEGTTAGGGETQYF.

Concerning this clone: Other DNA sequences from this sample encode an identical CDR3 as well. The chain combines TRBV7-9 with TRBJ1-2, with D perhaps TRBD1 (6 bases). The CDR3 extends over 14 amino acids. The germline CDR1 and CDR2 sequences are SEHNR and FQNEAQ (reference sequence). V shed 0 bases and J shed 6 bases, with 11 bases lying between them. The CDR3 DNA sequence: TGTGCCAGCAGCTTAGCAGGTTCAGGGGATGGCTACACCTTC. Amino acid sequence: CASSLAGSGDGYTF.

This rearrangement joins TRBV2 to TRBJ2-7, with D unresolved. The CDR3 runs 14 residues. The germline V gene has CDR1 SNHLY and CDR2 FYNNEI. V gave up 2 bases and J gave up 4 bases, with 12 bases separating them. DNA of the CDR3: TGTGCCAGCAGTGAATTGGCTACCGCATACGAGCAGTACTTC. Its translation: CASSELATAYEQYF.

CDR3 bases: TGCAGCGTTGAAAATCCAGGGCACACTGAAGCTTTCTTT. Protein: CSVENPGHTEAFF. This chain connects TRBV29-1 to TRBJ1-1; weak D call: TRBD1 (5 bases). CDR1 is SQVTM and CDR2 is ANQGSEA in the germline V gene. V dropped 2 bases and J dropped 3 bases, with 10 bases sitting between them. The CDR3 loop spans 13 amino acids.

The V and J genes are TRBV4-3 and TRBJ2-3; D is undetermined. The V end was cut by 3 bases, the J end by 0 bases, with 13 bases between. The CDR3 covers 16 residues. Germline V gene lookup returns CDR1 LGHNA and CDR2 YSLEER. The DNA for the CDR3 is TGCGCCAGCAGCCATCTAGACACTTCAAGCACAGATACGCAGTATTTT. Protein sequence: CASSHLDTSSTDTQYF.

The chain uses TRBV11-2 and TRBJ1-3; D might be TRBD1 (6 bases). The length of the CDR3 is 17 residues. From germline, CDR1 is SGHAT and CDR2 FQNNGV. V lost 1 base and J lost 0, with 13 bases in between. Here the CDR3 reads CASSLGSRGNSGNTIYF. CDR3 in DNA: TGTGCCAGCAGCTTAGGGTCTAGGGGGAACTCTGGAAACACCATATATTTT.

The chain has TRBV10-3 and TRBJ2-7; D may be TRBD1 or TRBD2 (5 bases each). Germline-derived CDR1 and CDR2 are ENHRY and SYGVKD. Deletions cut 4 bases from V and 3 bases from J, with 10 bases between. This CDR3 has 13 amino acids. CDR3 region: CAISGDRNYEQYF. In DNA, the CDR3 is TGTGCCATCAGTGGGGACCGCAACTACGAGCAGTACTTC.

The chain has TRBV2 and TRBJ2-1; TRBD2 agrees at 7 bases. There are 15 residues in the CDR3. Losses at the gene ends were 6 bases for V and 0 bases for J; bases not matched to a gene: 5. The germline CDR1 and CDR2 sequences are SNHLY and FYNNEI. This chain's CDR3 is CASSGKRDSYNEQFF. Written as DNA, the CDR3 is TGTGCCAGCAGCGGAAAGCGGGACTCCTACAATGAGCAGTTCTTC. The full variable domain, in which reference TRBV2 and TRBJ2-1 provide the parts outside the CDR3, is EPEVTQTPSHQVTQMGQEVILRCVPISNHLYFYWYRQILGQKVEFLVSFYNNEISEKSEIFDDQFSVERPDGSNFTLKIRSTKLEDSAMYFCASSGKRDSYNEQFFGPGTRLTVL.

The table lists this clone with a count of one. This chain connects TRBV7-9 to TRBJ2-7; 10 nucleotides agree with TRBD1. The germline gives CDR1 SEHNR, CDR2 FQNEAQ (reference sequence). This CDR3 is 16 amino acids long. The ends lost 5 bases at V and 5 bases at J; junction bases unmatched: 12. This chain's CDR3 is CASSPTNDRGLHEQYF. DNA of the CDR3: TGTGCCAGCAGCCCCACCAATGACAGGGGGCTCCACGAGCAGTACTTC.

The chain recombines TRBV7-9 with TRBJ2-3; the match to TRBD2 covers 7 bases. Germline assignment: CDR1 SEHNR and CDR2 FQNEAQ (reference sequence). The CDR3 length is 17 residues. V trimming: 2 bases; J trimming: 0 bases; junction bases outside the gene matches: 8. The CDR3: CASSLNRDYPSTDTQYF. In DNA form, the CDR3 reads TGTGCCAGCAGCTTAAATCGGGACTACCCCAGCACAGATACGCAGTATTTT.

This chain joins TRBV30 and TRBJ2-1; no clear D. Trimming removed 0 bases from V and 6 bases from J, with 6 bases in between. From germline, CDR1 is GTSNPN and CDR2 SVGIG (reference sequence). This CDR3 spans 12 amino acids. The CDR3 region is CAWSVLPNEQFF. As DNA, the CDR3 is TGTGCCTGGAGTGTACTACCCAATGAGCAGTTCTTC.

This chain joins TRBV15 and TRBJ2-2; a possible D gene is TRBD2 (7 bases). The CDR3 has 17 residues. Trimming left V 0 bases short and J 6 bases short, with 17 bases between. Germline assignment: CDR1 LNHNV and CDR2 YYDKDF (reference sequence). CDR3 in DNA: TGTGCCACCAGCAGAGATCTCGGGGGGCATAGGGCCGGGGAGCTGTTTTTT. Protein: CATSRDLGGHRAGELFF.

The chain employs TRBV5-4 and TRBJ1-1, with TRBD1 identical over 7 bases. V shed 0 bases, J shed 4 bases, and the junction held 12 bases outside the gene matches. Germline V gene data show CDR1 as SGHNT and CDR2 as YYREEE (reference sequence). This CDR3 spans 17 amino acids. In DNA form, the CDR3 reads TGTGCCAGCAGCTTGGAAGGAAGGGGGCGGGCAGTCACTGAAGCTTTCTTT. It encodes CASSLEGRGRAVTEAFF.

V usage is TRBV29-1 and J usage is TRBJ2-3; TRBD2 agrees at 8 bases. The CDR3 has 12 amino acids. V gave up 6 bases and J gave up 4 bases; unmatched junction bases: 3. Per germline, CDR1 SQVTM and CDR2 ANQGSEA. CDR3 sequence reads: CSVTSDSDTQYF. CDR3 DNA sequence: TGCAGCGTGACTAGCGATTCAGATACGCAGTATTTT.

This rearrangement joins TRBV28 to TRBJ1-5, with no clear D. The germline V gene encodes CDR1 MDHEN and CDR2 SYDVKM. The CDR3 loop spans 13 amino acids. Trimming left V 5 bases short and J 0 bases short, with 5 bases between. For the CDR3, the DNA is TGTGCCAGCAGTCATGGTAGCAATCAGCCCCAGCATTTT. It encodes CASSHGSNQPQHF.

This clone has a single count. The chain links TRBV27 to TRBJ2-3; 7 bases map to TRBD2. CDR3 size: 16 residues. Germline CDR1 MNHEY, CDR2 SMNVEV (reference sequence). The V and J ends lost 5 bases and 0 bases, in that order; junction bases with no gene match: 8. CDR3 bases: TGTGCCAGCAGTCAAGAGCGGGGAGGAAGCACAGATACGCAGTATTTT. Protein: CASSQERGGSTDTQYF.

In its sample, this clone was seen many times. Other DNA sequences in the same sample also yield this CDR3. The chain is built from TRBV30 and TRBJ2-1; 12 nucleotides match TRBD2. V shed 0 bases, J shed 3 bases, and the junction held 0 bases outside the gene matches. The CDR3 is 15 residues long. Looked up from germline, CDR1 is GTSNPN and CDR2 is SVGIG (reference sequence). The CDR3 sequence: CAWSVLAGGYNEQFF. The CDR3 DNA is TGTGCCTGGAGTGTACTAGCGGGAGGCTACAATGAGCAGTTCTTC.

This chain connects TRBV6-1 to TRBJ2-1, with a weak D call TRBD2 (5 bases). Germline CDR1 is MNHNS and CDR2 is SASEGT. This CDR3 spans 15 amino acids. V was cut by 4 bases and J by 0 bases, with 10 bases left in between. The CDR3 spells CASSASWSSYNEQFF. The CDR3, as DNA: TGTGCCAGCAGTGCTAGCTGGAGCTCCTACAATGAGCAGTTCTTC.

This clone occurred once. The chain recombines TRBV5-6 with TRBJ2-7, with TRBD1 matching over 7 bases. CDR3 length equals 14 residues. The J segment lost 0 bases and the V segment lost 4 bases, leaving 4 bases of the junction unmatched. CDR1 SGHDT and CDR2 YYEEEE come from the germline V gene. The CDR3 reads CASSPRGYSYEQYF. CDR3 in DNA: TGTGCCAGCAGCCCCAGGGGGTACTCCTACGAGCAGTACTTC.

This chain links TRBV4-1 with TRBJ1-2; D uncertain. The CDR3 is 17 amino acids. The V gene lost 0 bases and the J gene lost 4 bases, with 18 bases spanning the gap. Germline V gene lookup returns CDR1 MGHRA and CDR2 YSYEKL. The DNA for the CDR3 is TGCGCCAGCAGCCAAGATCCGAGGGCCCCGGGAATCTATGGCTACACCTTC. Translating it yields CASSQDPRAPGIYGYTF.

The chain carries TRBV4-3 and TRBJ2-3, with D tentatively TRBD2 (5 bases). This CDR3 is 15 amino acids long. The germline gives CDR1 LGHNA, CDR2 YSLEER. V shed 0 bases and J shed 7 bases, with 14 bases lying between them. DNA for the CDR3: TGCGCCAGCAGCCAAGACCCTAGCTCGTCGTATACGCAGTATTTT. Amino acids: CASSQDPSSSYTQYF.

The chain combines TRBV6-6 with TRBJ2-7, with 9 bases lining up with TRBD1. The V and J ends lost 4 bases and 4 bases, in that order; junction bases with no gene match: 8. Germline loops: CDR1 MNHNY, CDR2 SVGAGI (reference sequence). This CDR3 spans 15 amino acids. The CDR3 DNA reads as TGTGCCAGCAGTTCCCCCGGGACAGGGTATTACGAGCAGTACTTC. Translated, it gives CASSSPGTGYYEQYF.

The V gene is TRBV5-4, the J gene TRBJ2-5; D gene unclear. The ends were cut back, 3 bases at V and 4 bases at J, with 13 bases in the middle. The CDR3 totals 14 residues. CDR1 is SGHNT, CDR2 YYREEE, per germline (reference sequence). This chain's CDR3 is CASSSRSAGETQYF. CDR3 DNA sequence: TGTGCCAGCAGCTCTAGGTCGGCTGGAGAGACCCAGTACTTC.

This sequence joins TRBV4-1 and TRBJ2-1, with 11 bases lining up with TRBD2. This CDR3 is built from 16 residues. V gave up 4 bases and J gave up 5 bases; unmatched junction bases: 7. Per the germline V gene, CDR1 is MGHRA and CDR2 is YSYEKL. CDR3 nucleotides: TGCGCCAGCAGCCTCACTCCGGGACTAGCGGACAATGAGCAGTTCTTC. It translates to CASSLTPGLADNEQFF.

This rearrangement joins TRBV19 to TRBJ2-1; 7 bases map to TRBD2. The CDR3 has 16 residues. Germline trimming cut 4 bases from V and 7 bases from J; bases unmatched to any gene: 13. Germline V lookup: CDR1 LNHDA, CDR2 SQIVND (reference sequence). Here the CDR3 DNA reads TGTGCCAGTAGTAGATATAGCGGGCCTGGAGGGAATGAGCAGTTCTTC. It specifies CASSRYSGPGGNEQFF.

CDR3 coding DNA: TGTGCCATCAGTGAAAGTGTCGCCGGAGAAGCCTCTGGGGCCAACGTCCTGACTTTC. This gives the protein CAISESVAGEASGANVLTF. J is TRBJ2-6 and V is TRBV10-3; D is undetermined. The CDR3 sequence is 19 residues long. Germline CDR1 and CDR2: ENHRY and SYGVKD. V was shortened by 3 bases and J by 0 bases, with 18 bases between the two germline ends.